The rows below give T cell receptor beta chains drawn from one sample of a study of T cells in Graves' hyperthyroidism and ophthalmopathy. TCRdb re-derived calls from the multiplex PCR reads in MiXCR, one entry per CDR3 protein. The repertoire consists of nearly 600,000 distinct CDR3 sequences, with roughly 14% occurring once and the leading ten covering roughly 5.5%. Sequenced input: blood. These receptors were collected from a woman in her twenties or thirties with Graves' hyperthyroidism that later progressed to Graves' ophthalmopathy. Each CDR3 is given with its conserved first and last residue. D genes are given only for firm matches. Some rows mark clone size as missing; the rest say once, few, many or name a class of expanded clone.

clone_size j_call v_call d_call cdr3_nt cdr3_aa
many TRBJ1-2 TRBV4-1 - TGCGCCAGCAGCCAAGTCCCCTGGGCACGGGGAGCGGGGCATGGCTACACCTTC CASSQVPWARGAGHGYTF
few TRBJ2-3 TRBV25-1 - TGTGCCAGCAGTGAACCAGCGGCCAGCACAGATACGCAGTATTTT CASSEPAASTDTQYF
few TRBJ2-7 TRBV5-4 - TGTGCCAGCAGCGGAGGGGTTCCTCGGGGCGAGCAGTACTTC CASSGGVPRGEQYF
- TRBJ1-2 TRBV6-2/TRBV6-3 - TGTGCCAGCAGTTACTTCCCTTCCGAGACGGACTATGGCTACACCTTC CASSYFPSETDYGYTF
- TRBJ1-2 TRBV5-8 - TGTGCCAGCAGCTTGCTAGCATGGATCCATGGCTACACCTTC CASSLLAWIHGYTF
- TRBJ2-5 TRBV20-1 - TGCAGTGCTAGAGGAGGGCTACTAAACCAAGAGACCCAGTACTTC CSARGGLLNQETQYF
few TRBJ2-2 TRBV19 - TGTGCCAGTTTGGGTGTGGTCGGGGAGCTGTTTTTT CASLGVVGELFF
few TRBJ2-7 TRBV6-5 - TGTGCCAGCAGTTACTCGGAGGCTTCGAGCTCCTACGAGCAGTACTTC CASSYSEASSSYEQYF
- TRBJ2-1 TRBV20-1 TRBD2 TGCAGTGCCTATGATCCGGGACTAGCGGACGAGCAGTTCTTC CSAYDPGLADEQFF
few TRBJ2-1 TRBV4-1 TRBD2 TGCGCCAGCAGCCAAGATTCCGACCCAGCGGGAGTCCACAATGAGCAGTTCTTC CASSQDSDPAGVHNEQFF
many TRBJ1-1 TRBV12-3/TRBV12-4 - TGTGCCAGCAGAGGGGGGATGAACACTGAAGCTTTCTTT CASRGGMNTEAFF
few TRBJ1-4 TRBV19 - TGTGCCAGTAGTAGGGGACTCACTAATGAAAAACTGTTTTTT CASSRGLTNEKLFF
few TRBJ1-2 TRBV5-1 TRBD1 TGCGCCAGCACAACCGGGACAGGCTCGCGATTTAACTATGGCTACACCTTC CASTTGTGSRFNYGYTF
many TRBJ2-7 TRBV2 TRBD2 TGTGCCAGCAGGGCGGGACTAGCCGCCTACGAGCAGTACTTC CASRAGLAAYEQYF
many TRBJ1-2 TRBV28 - TGTGCCAGCAGTCCCCGAGGACTCGCTAACTATGGCTACACCTTC CASSPRGLANYGYTF
- TRBJ2-5 TRBV27 - TGTGCCAGCAATTCTAAGCCGACAGAGACCCAGTACTTC CASNSKPTETQYF
few TRBJ2-1 TRBV19 TRBD1 TGTGCCAGTAGTGACAGGGGTCGCCCCTACAATGAGCAGTTCTTC CASSDRGRPYNEQFF
many TRBJ2-2 TRBV2 - TGTGCCAGCAGCGGGGGAGACAGGTTCCTCACCGGGGAGCTGTTTTTT CASSGGDRFLTGELFF
many TRBJ1-6 TRBV9 TRBD1 TGTGCCAGCAGCGGCGGGACAGGGGGCTCACCCCTCCACTTT CASSGGTGGSPLHF
- TRBJ1-2 TRBV5-8 TRBD1 TGTGCCAGCAGCGCTGCCGGGACAGGGGATGGCTACACCTTC CASSAAGTGDGYTF
many TRBJ1-6 TRBV2 - TGTGCCAGCACTCCCGGTTGGGGGTACAATTCACCCCTCCACTTT CASTPGWGYNSPLHF
- TRBJ2-2 TRBV5-1 - TGCGCCAGCAGCTCTCAGGGGTACACCGGGGAGCTGTTTTTT CASSSQGYTGELFF
many TRBJ1-2 TRBV19 TRBD1 TGTGCCAGTAGTTCGCAGGGGGCGGCTGGCTACACCTTC CASSSQGAAGYTF
few TRBJ1-1 TRBV12-3/TRBV12-4 - TGTGCCAGCGCTCCTTTATTGATGAACACTGAAGCTTTCTTT CASAPLLMNTEAFF